The 10 T cell receptor beta chains presented below share a single source sample, sequenced in a study of CD8 T cells in Susac syndrome. Random-hexamer reverse transcription was applied to about 0.5 to 1 ug RNA. TCRdb re-called the immunoSEQ multiplex PCR reads through MiXCR, storing one row per CDR3 protein. The sample lists 150,000 to 190,000 distinct CDR3 sequences; about 94% were seen once. Sequencing was carried out using CD8+ T cells from PBMCs. The receptors stem from a human donor with multiple sclerosis.

A single count supports this clonotype. The chain combines TRBV6-2 or TRBV6-3 with TRBJ2-1; D is unresolved. With 6 bases removed from V and 7 bases from J, the gap between germline ends came to 7 bases. The CDR3 length is 11 residues. Germline V CDR1 and CDR2: MNHEY, SVGEGT. The CDR3 here is CASRKDNEQFF. The CDR3 DNA reads as TGTGCCAGCAGGAAGGATAATGAGCAGTTCTTC.

This clonotype turned up a few times. The gene calls are TRBV27 and TRBJ2-7; D ambiguous. The V gene's germline CDR1 is MNHEY and CDR2 SMNVEV (reference sequence). This CDR3 is 14 amino acids long. The V gene lost 2 bases and the J gene lost 4 bases, with 12 bases spanning the gap. The CDR3 DNA follows: TGTGCCAGCAGTTTAGGAAGAGTGGGTTACGAGCAGTACTTC. As protein: CASSLGRVGYEQYF.

The chain employs TRBV13 and TRBJ2-1; D ambiguous. The germline V gene encodes CDR1 PRHDT and CDR2 FYEKMQ (reference sequence). There are 13 residues in the CDR3. Trimming left V 3 bases short and J 5 bases short, with 8 bases between. The CDR3 DNA follows: TGTGCCAGCAGCTTGTTGGCGGACAATGAGCAGTTCTTC. Amino acid sequence: CASSLLADNEQFF.

This clonotype occurred once. The V gene is TRBV20-1, the J gene TRBJ1-1; D remains ambiguous. Germline CDR1 reads DFQATT; CDR2 reads SNEGSKA (reference sequence). This CDR3 contains 10 residues. V was pared by 6 bases and J by 8 bases, with 10 bases between. The CDR3 spells CSADTVEAFF. For the CDR3, the DNA is TGCAGTGCCGACACTGTCGAAGCTTTCTTT.

The chain joins TRBV4-1 to TRBJ2-7, with 10 positions matching TRBD1. CDR1 and CDR2 from the germline V gene are MGHRA and YSYEKL. V lost 4 bases, J lost 4 bases, and 7 bases stayed unmatched. This CDR3 is 15 amino acids long. The CDR3 sequence is CASSRRGTGVYEQYF. The CDR3 DNA sequence: TGCGCCAGCAGCCGCCGCGGGACAGGGGTGTACGAGCAGTACTTC.

The rearrangement uses TRBV4-3 and TRBJ1-5; TRBD1 aligns across 7 bases. Germline trimming cut 0 bases from V and 6 bases from J; bases unmatched to any gene: 8. Germline V gene lookup returns CDR1 LGHNA and CDR2 YSLEER. The CDR3 is made up of 16 amino acids. CDR3 protein: CASSQDRDRGIQPQHF. As DNA, the CDR3 is TGCGCCAGCAGCCAAGATCGGGACAGAGGGATTCAGCCCCAGCATTTT.

The rearrangement uses TRBV7-9 and TRBJ2-2; D remains ambiguous. CDR3 length equals 14 residues. Germline lookup yields CDR1 SEHNR and CDR2 FQNEAQ (reference sequence). V gave up 7 bases and J gave up 3 bases, with 12 bases separating them. The CDR3 region is CASTPPTYTGELFF. CDR3 in DNA: TGTGCCAGCACCCCGCCGACGTACACCGGGGAGCTGTTTTTT.

In its sample, this clonotype was seen once. The gene calls are TRBV3-1 and TRBJ2-2; 8 nucleotides match TRBD1. V shed 0 bases and J 1 base; nucleotides not matched to a gene: 4. Germline CDR1 reads LGHDT; CDR2 reads YNNKEL (reference sequence). CDR3 size: 17 residues. The CDR3 sequence is CASSQEGGQENTGELFF. In nucleotides, the CDR3 is TGTGCCAGCAGCCAAGAGGGGGGACAGGAGAACACCGGGGAGCTGTTTTTT.

The chain employs TRBV20-1 and TRBJ1-5, with no clear D. Germline V lookup: CDR1 DFQATT, CDR2 SNEGSKA (reference sequence). Between the trimmed V and J ends, which lost 6 bases and 1 base, there was a span of 13 bases. The CDR3 has 14 residues. This CDR3 is CSAYGGRSNQPQHF. CDR3 in DNA: TGCAGTGCCTACGGTGGGAGAAGCAATCAGCCCCAGCATTTT.

CDR3 in DNA: TGTGCCAGCAGTCCCATATACGGACAGGGTGAAGCTTTCTTT. It yields the protein CASSPIYGQGEAFF. The chain uses TRBV28 and TRBJ1-1; 8 nucleotides match TRBD1. The CDR3 length is 14 residues. The junction had 9 bases not matched to a gene; V was cut back by 5 bases and J by 7 bases. CDR1 is MDHEN, CDR2 SYDVKM, per germline.